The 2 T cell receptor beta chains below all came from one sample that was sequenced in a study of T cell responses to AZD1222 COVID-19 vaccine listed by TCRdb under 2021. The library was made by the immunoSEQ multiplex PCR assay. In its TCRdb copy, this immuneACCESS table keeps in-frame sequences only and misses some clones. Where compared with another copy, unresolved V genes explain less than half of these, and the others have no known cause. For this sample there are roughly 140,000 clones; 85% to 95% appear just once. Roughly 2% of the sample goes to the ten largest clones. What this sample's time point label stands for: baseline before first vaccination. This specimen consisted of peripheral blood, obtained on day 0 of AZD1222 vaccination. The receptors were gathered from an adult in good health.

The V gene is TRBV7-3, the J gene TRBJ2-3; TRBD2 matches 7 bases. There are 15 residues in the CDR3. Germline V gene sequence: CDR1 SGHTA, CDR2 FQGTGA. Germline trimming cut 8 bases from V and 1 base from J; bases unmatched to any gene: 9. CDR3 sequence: CASGRAGDRTDTQYF. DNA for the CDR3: TGTGCCAGCGGGAGGGCTGGGGATCGCACAGATACGCAGTATTTT.

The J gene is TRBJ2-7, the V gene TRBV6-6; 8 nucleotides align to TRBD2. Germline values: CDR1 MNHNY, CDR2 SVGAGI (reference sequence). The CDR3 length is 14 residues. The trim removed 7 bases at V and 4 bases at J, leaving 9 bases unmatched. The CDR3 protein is CASTPRLAGYEQYF. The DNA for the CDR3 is TGTGCCAGCACTCCGCGGCTAGCGGGTTACGAGCAGTACTTC.